This T cell receptor beta chain was recovered during a study of HIV-infected patients and healthy controls. cDNA was made from 500 ng RNA using alpha and beta constant primers. Each of the alpha and beta chains got its own library through chain-specific third strand synthesis with indices. Each CDR3 protein is one row after TCRdb ran MiXCR on the 5' RACE reads. The sample contains some 8,600 distinct CDR3 sequences, more than 7.5% of which appear only once. This clonotype has ten or more counts. This CDR3 has 17 residues. V gave up 0 bases and J gave up 1 base, with 13 bases separating them. Follow-up blood was drawn about 14 weeks, roughly three months, after antiretroviral therapy began. The repertoire came from unfractionated whole blood and reflected all unsorted peripheral T cells.

Material: blood, obtained during antiretroviral therapy. This chain links TRBV12-3 or TRBV12-4 with TRBJ1-5; no definite D call. The TCR sequence derives from an adult with HIV infection. CDR3: CASSLAEAGASNQPQHF. The CDR3 nucleotides are TGTGCCAGCAGTTTAGCGGAGGCGGGAGCGAGCAATCAGCCCCAGCATTTT.